These T cell receptor beta chains were read from a single sample in a study of CD8+CD57+ T cells in acquired aplastic anemia. MiXCR, run by TCRdb on the reads, gives a single entry per CDR3 protein. The sample holds 250,000 to 350,000 distinct CDR3 sequences; 50% to 65% are singletons and the top ten take approximately 1.3%. Source material: sorted CD4+, CD8+, or CD8+CD57+ T cells (not recorded which) from PBMCs. The receptors here all came from a human donor with aplastic anemia. Both conserved end residues are part of each CDR3. D genes are given only for firm matches. Clone size is given for some rows only: seen once, a few or many times, or a class if the clone is expanded.

d_gene	v_gene	j_gene	abundance	CDR3nt	CDR3aa
NA	TRBV24-1	TRBJ2-3	NA	TGTGCCACCAGTAGGAGGCGTACAGATACGCAGTATTTT	CATSRRRTDTQYF
NA	TRBV11-2	TRBJ1-3	many	TGTGCCAGCGAAGGAGGGGCATATGGAAACACCATATATTTT	CASEGGAYGNTIYF
NA	TRBV4-3	TRBJ2-7	NA	TGCGCCAGCAGCCAAACTCCGGGGTCTGAAACCTCCTACGAGCAGTACTTC	CASSQTPGSETSYEQYF
NA	TRBV7-7	TRBJ2-2	NA	TGTGCCAGCAGCCAAGAGGCCAGGTGGGGCCCCGGGGAGCTGTTTTTT	CASSQEARWGPGELFF
TRBD2	TRBV27	TRBJ2-7	many	TGTGCCAGCAGTTCTAGCGGGCATCCCTACGAGCAGTACTTC	CASSSSGHPYEQYF
NA	TRBV14	TRBJ1-2	once	TGTGCCAGCAGCCAAGAGGCGTATGGCTACACCTTC	CASSQEAYGYTF
NA	TRBV7-9	TRBJ2-7	NA	TGTGCCAGCAGCTTAGCGCCTGCTAGCAGGAGTAGCGAGCAGTACTTC	CASSLAPASRSSEQYF
TRBD2	TRBV19	TRBJ2-7	few	TGTGCCAGTAGTCTGGGACTAGCGGGAGTCGGGGAGCAGTACTTC	CASSLGLAGVGEQYF
TRBD1	TRBV29-1	TRBJ2-7	many	TGCAGCGCCGGGGTCAGGGGGTACGAGCAGTACTTC	CSAGVRGYEQYF
NA	TRBV29-1	TRBJ1-4	NA	TGCAGCGTTGCCGAGAGGGTTAACGCTCGTAATGAAAAACTGTCTTTT	CSVAERVNARNEKLSF
TRBD1	TRBV7-8	TRBJ2-7	few	TGTGCCAGCAGCTTCCGCACAGGGGGCTACGAGCAGTACTTC	CASSFRTGGYEQYF
NA	TRBV9	TRBJ2-2	NA	TGTGCCAGCAGCGGAGGACAGCAACAACTTTCCACCGGGGAGCTGTTTTTT	CASSGGQQQLSTGELFF
NA	TRBV7-8	TRBJ1-2	NA	TGTGCCAGCAGCCGCGCAGGGGCCGCAAGGGGCTACACCTTC	CASSRAGAARGYTF
TRBD2	TRBV5-1	TRBJ2-2	few	TGCGCCAGCAGCGAAACAACGGGAGGAACCGGGGAGCTGTTTTTT	CASSETTGGTGELFF
TRBD1	TRBV7-8	TRBJ2-7	few	TGTGCCAGCAGCTTATCCGGGACAGGGGTCGAGCAGTACTTC	CASSLSGTGVEQYF
NA	TRBV7-8	TRBJ1-3	NA	TGTGCCAGCAGCTTGGATCCGAGCTCTGGAAACACCATATATTTT	CASSLDPSSGNTIYF
TRBD1	TRBV11-2	TRBJ1-6	NA	TGTGCCAGCATTCCGGGACAGGTTAATTCAGCCCTCCACTTT	CASIPGQVNSALHF